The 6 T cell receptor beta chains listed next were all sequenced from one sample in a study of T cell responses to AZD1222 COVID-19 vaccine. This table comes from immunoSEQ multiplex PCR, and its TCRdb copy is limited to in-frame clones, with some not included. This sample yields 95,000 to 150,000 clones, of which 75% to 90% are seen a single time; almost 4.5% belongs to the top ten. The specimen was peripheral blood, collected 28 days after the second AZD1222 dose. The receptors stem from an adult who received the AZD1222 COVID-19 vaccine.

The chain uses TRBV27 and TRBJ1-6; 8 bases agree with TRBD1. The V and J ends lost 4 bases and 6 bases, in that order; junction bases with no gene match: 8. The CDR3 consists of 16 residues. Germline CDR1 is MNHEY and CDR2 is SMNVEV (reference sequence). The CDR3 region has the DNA TGTGCCAGCAGTTCCCTGGGGGACAGGTTTAATTCACCCCTCCACTTT. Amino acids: CASSSLGDRFNSPLHF.

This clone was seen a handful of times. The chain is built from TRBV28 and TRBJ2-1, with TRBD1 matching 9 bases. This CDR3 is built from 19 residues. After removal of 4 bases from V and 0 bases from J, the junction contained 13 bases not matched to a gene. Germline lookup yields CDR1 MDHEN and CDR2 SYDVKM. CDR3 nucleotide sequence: TGTGCCAGCAGTTCCCCCCCGGGACAGGGTTACAGCTCCTACAATGAGCAGTTCTTC. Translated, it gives CASSSPPGQGYSSYNEQFF.

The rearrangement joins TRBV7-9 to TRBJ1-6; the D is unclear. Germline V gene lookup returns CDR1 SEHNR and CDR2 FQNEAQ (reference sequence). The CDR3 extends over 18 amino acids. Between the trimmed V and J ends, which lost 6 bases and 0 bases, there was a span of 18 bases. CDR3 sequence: CASRTGWGENSYNSPLHF. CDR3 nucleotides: TGTGCCAGCAGGACCGGATGGGGAGAAAACTCCTATAATTCACCCCTCCACTTT.

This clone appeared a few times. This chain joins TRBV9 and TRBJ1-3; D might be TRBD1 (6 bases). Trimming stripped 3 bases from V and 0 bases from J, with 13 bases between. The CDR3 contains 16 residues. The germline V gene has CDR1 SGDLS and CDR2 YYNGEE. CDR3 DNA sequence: TGTGCCAGCAGCGCACAGGGCGCTCTCTCTGGAAACACCATATATTTT. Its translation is CASSAQGALSGNTIYF.

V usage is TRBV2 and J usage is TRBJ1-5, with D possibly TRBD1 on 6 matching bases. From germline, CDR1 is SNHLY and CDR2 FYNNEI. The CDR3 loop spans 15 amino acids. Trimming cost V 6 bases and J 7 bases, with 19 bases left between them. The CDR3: CASSRTGTEGQPQHF. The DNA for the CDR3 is TGTGCCAGCAGCAGAACAGGGACGGAGGGCCAGCCCCAGCATTTT.

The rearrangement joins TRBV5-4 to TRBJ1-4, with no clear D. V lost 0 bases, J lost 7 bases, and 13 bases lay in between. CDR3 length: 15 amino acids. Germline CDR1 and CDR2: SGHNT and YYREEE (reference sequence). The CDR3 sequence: CASSLGTVPSEKLFF. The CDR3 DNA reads TGTGCCAGCAGCTTGGGGACGGTGCCGAGTGAAAAACTGTTTTTT.